This T cell receptor beta chain emerged from a study of CD8 T cell repertoires and HIV-1 epitope variants. For the study at large: T cells were stimulated with Twenty-five Gag and Nef peptides separately. Control wells had CMV/EBV/flu peptides, negative Ebola AY9, or no peptide. Equal numbers of autologous T cell-negative cells presented antigen to enriched T cells.

Here immunoSEQ multiplex PCR was the method, and the copy in TCRdb shows in-frame clones only, minus some. The sample contains around 4,500 clones, 60% to 70% of which appear only once. The study, taken as a whole, reports: Of about 10 antigen-specific beta clonotypes, 6 or 7 appeared to cross-react with escape variants.

With regard to this clone: The antigen is not known. Germline is not matched at one junction end, which may reflect a read error.

The CDR3 sequence is 17 residues long. Germline V gives CDR1 SSHAT, CDR2 FNYEAQ (reference sequence). The receptor's source is a male donor with HIV. The chain uses TRBV7-7 and TRBJ2-7; 8 nucleotides align to TRBD2. The sample consisted of cultured CD8+ T cells derived from PBMCs. The CDR3 DNA sequence: TGTGCTAGCAGCCCCCGCGAGTCACTAGCGGATTCCTACGAGCAGTACTTC. Amino acid sequence: CASSPRESLADSYEQYF.